The 14 T cell receptor beta chains below all came from one sample that was sequenced in a study of T cells in Graves' hyperthyroidism and ophthalmopathy. Amplification of TCR beta CDR3 regions was performed using RNA transcripts as template. A first-round RT-PCR of the TCR CDR3 used the HTBI primer set. Via MiXCR, TCRdb re-called the multiplex PCR reads, giving one row per CDR3 protein. This sample has approximately 710,000 distinct CDR3 sequences; roughly 17% occur once, and the top ten carry less than 20%. Sequencing was done on a sample of blood. The source is a man between 45 and 60 years old with Graves' hyperthyroidism.

The chain combines TRBV3-1 with TRBJ2-4; D may match TRBD1 or TRBD2 (6 bases each). In germline, CDR1 is LGHDT, CDR2 YNNKEL (reference sequence). The CDR3 consists of 14 residues. Trimming cost V 3 bases and J 8 bases, with 14 bases left between them. The CDR3 region is CASSHYRVADIQYF. The CDR3 coding sequence is TGTGCCAGCAGCCATTACAGGGTAGCGGACATTCAGTACTTC.

A few counts support this clonotype. The chain recombines TRBV27 with TRBJ1-2, with unresolved D. V lost 6 bases to trimming and J lost 5 bases, with 16 bases between them. The germline CDR1 and CDR2 sequences are MNHEY and SMNVEV (reference sequence). CDR3 size: 14 residues. CDR3 DNA: TGTGCCAGCAGCCCTCTGGGGTCAGGATATGGCTACACCTTC. Encoded protein: CASSPLGSGYGYTF.

The chain couples TRBV4-1 to TRBJ2-1; 7 bases line up with TRBD1. This CDR3 has 14 amino acids. The junction had 7 bases not matched to a gene; V was cut back by 4 bases and J by 7 bases. Germline CDR1 MGHRA, CDR2 YSYEKL. The CDR3 here is CASSRHRGRNEQFF. The CDR3 nucleotides read TGCGCCAGCAGCCGCCACAGGGGTAGAAATGAGCAGTTCTTC.

Only a few counts were recorded for this clonotype. Because it lacks the conserved phenylalanine or tryptophan at the end, this CDR3 is likely a read error. The gene calls are TRBV11-2 and TRBJ2-7; the D gene is possibly TRBD1 (6 bases). This CDR3 spans 15 amino acids. V was clipped by 5 bases and J by 3 bases, with 17 bases between them. Per germline, CDR1 SGHAT and CDR2 FQNNGV. The CDR3 is CASSGNRDIGYEQYL. In DNA form, the CDR3 reads TGTGCCAGCAGCGGAAACAGGGATATAGGCTACGAGCAGTACCTC.

The sample holds many counts of this clonotype. J is TRBJ1-2 and V is TRBV7-9; weak D call: TRBD1 (6 bases). Germline-derived CDR1 and CDR2 are SEHNR and FQNEAQ (reference sequence). The length of the CDR3 is 14 residues. Trimming left V 5 bases short and J 7 bases short, with 17 bases between. Here the CDR3 DNA reads TGTGCCAGCAGCCAGGACACCGACAGGAGTGGCTACACCTTC. It translates to CASSQDTDRSGYTF.

The rearrangement links TRBV20-1 to TRBJ1-4; D is perhaps TRBD1 (5 bases). Deletions cut 0 bases from V and 0 bases from J, with 14 bases between. Germline V lookup: CDR1 DFQATT, CDR2 SNEGSKA (reference sequence). The CDR3 sequence is 17 residues long. CDR3 in amino acids: CSARDPRDRTTNEKLFF. DNA of the CDR3: TGCAGTGCTAGAGATCCTAGGGACCGAACAACTAATGAAAAACTGTTTTTT.

This clonotype occurred many times. V and J are TRBV12-3 or TRBV12-4 and TRBJ2-5; 14 positions match TRBD2. The CDR3 has 16 amino acids. V lost 3 bases, J lost 5 bases, and 5 bases stayed unmatched. The CDR3 sequence: CASSFRLAGGHETQYF. The CDR3 bases are TGTGCCAGCAGTTTCCGACTAGCGGGAGGGCACGAGACCCAGTACTTC.

This clonotype showed up many times. The CDR3, as DNA: TGTGCCAGCCGAACCGGGACGGGAGGTAGTACCCAGTACTTC. Its protein product is CASRTGTGGSTQYF. The chain joins TRBV7-2 to TRBJ2-5; 7 bases match TRBD2. CDR3 size: 14 residues. Germline V gives CDR1 SGHTA, CDR2 FQGNSA. The J segment lost 8 bases and the V segment lost 8 bases, leaving 14 bases of the junction unmatched.

This clonotype was seen ten or more times. This chain joins TRBV2 and TRBJ2-2; possibly TRBD2 for D (6 bases). The CDR3 covers 15 residues. Trimming removed 4 bases at V and 1 base at J, with 10 bases between. Germline V CDR1 and CDR2: SNHLY, FYNNEI. CDR3 sequence reads: CASSGSSGNTGELFF. DNA for the CDR3: TGTGCCAGCAGTGGGAGTAGCGGGAACACCGGGGAGCTGTTTTTT.

This clonotype was detected only a few times. V is TRBV24-1 and J is TRBJ2-7; a possible D gene is TRBD2 (5 bases). Per the germline V gene, CDR1 is KGHDR and CDR2 is SFDVKD. The CDR3 runs 14 residues. V lost 1 base to trimming and J lost 8 bases, with 14 bases between them. In DNA form, the CDR3 reads TGTGCCACCAGTGATTTCGAAAGCTTCGGGAAGCAGTACTTC. Its protein is CATSDFESFGKQYF.

This clonotype was observed many times. This rearrangement joins TRBV19 to TRBJ2-5; D is undetermined. V was shortened by 5 bases and J by 2 bases, with 9 bases between the two germline ends. The CDR3 runs 13 residues. Germline V gene lookup returns CDR1 LNHDA and CDR2 SQIVND (reference sequence). The CDR3 spells CASSSQAQETQYF. CDR3 nucleotides: TGTGCCAGTAGTTCGCAGGCTCAAGAGACCCAGTACTTC.

This rearrangement joins TRBV12-3 or TRBV12-4 to TRBJ1-5, with D uncertain. This CDR3 region has 13 residues. V was cut by 6 bases and J by 11 bases, with 17 bases left in between. The CDR3 sequence is CASSNQKPMAQHF. CDR3 DNA sequence: TGTGCCAGCAGCAACCAAAAACCTATGGCCCAGCATTTT.

Concerning this clonotype: A much larger clone sits a single nucleotide away, making a read error possible. This chain joins TRBV5-5 and TRBJ2-2; a possible D gene is TRBD2 (5 bases). Germline-derived CDR1 and CDR2 are SGHKS and YYEKEE (reference sequence). V gave up 5 bases and J gave up 0 bases, with 14 bases separating them. The CDR3 is made up of 16 amino acids. In DNA, the CDR3 is TGTGCCAGCAGAAATCTAGCCGGGGCGAACACCGGGGAGCTGTTTTTT. Translated, it gives CASRNLAGANTGELFF.

The J gene is TRBJ2-1, the V gene TRBV12-5; 7 bases are a match to TRBD1. Per the germline V gene, CDR1 is LGHNT and CDR2 is FRNRAP. The CDR3 is made up of 14 amino acids. V shed 4 bases and J 3 bases; nucleotides not matched to a gene: 3. The CDR3 DNA is TGTGCTAGTGGTTACCGGACAGGCTACAATGAGCAGTTCTTC. As protein: CASGYRTGYNEQFF. Filled out from reference TRBV12-5 and TRBJ2-1, the complete variable domain reads DARVTQTPRHKVTEMGQEVTMRCQPILGHNTVFWYRQTMMQGLELLAYFRNRAPLDDSGMPKDRFSAEMPDATLATLKIQPSEPRDSAVYFCASGYRTGYNEQFFGPGTRLTVL.